The 32 T cell receptor beta chains reported below all come from one sample, sequenced in a study of T cell responses to AZD1222 COVID-19 vaccine. The protocol was immunoSEQ multiplex PCR, while the TCRdb copy is restricted to in-frame clones and leaves out a portion. Of 90,000 to 130,000 clones in the sample, about 94% were seen once. The sequencing here drew on peripheral blood, taken 28 days after the second AZD1222 dose. All receptors derive from an adult who received the AZD1222 COVID-19 vaccine.

The rearrangement links TRBV6-5 to TRBJ2-7; D might be TRBD2 (5 bases). The CDR3 consists of 13 residues. Germline-derived CDR1 and CDR2 are MNHEY and SVGAGI. Trimming shortened V by 5 bases and J by 2 bases, and 10 bases separated the two germline ends. The CDR3 DNA reads TGTGCCAGCAGTAAGCGGCTTACCTACGAGCAGTACTTC. Translation: CASSKRLTYEQYF.

The rearrangement joins TRBV9 to TRBJ1-1, with D possibly being TRBD1 (5 bases). Germline-derived CDR1 and CDR2 are SGDLS and YYNGEE. CDR3 size: 13 residues. V lost 4 bases and J 6 bases, leaving 13 bases between the germline ends. The CDR3 sequence: CASSKGQRPEAFF. Written as DNA, the CDR3 is TGTGCCAGCAGCAAGGGGCAGAGGCCTGAAGCTTTCTTT.

The gene calls are TRBV7-5 and TRBJ2-1. TRBV7-5 corresponds to a pseudogene. This CDR3 contains 14 residues. The CDR3 DNA reads as TGTGTCAGAAGCCCCGTCGCCTCCTACAATGAGCAGTTCTTC. Translated, it gives CVRSPVASYNEQFF.

The chain links TRBV5-8 to TRBJ2-6; D unclear. Germline CDR1 reads SGHTS; CDR2 reads YDEGEE. The CDR3 is made up of 15 amino acids. V lost 3 bases and J 0 bases, leaving 7 bases between the germline ends. CDR3 sequence (DNA): TGTGCCAGCAGCTCGACGCTCTCTGGGGCCAACGTCCTGACTTTC. This codes for CASSSTLSGANVLTF. The full variable domain, in which reference TRBV5-8 and TRBJ2-6 provide the parts outside the CDR3, is EAGVTQSPTHLIKTRGQQATLRCSPISGHTSVYWYQQALGLGLQFLLWYDEGEERNRGNFPPRFSGRQFPNYSSELNVNALELEDSALYLCASSSTLSGANVLTFGAGSRLTVL.

The chain carries TRBV10-2 and TRBJ2-1; TRBD1 agrees at 7 bases. The CDR3 is made up of 13 amino acids. V trimming: 5 bases; J trimming: 12 bases; junction bases outside the gene matches: 10. The V gene's germline CDR1 is WSHSY and CDR2 SAAADI. CDR3 in amino acids: CASSSAGGLGQFF. The CDR3 DNA is TGCGCCAGCAGTAGCGCAGGGGGTCTCGGGCAGTTCTTC.

This clone has more than one count but fewer than ten. J is TRBJ2-7 and V is TRBV5-6; D might be TRBD2 (7 bases). Trimming took 0 bases from V and 5 from J, leaving 18 bases between them. Per the germline V gene, CDR1 is SGHDT and CDR2 is YYEEEE. This CDR3 is 16 amino acids long. The CDR3 bases are TGTGCCAGCAGCTTGGCCCAAGCGCTCGGGGGGCACGAGCAGTACTTC. Its protein is CASSLAQALGGHEQYF.

The rearrangement links TRBV4-1 to TRBJ2-3; D uncertain. Germline loops: CDR1 MGHRA, CDR2 YSYEKL. The CDR3 totals 13 residues. V dropped 3 bases and J dropped 4 bases, with 8 bases sitting between them. The chain's CDR3 is CASSQGMADTQYF. DNA for the CDR3: TGCGCCAGCAGCCAGGGTATGGCAGATACGCAGTATTTT.

CDR3: CASRGGRVTYEQYF. In nucleotides, the CDR3 is TGTGCCAGCAGGGGGGGTCGCGTGACCTACGAGCAGTACTTC. This chain uses TRBV28 with TRBJ2-7, with a tentative D call TRBD2 (6 bases). The CDR3 extends over 14 amino acids. V was clipped by 6 bases and J by 2 bases, with 14 bases between them. Looked up from germline, CDR1 is MDHEN and CDR2 is SYDVKM.

This chain joins TRBV6-4 and TRBJ2-1; D not certain. The CDR3 extends over 17 amino acids. Germline CDR1 is MRHNA and CDR2 is SNTAGT. The V end lost 4 bases, the J end lost 0 bases, and 16 bases lay between the germline ends. CDR3 in amino acids: CASSVMGGASSYNEQFF. The CDR3 DNA follows: TGTGCCAGCAGTGTAATGGGTGGAGCTAGCTCCTACAATGAGCAGTTCTTC.

This sequence joins TRBV14 and TRBJ2-1; D may be TRBD2 (6 bases). V lost 4 bases to trimming and J lost 9 bases, with 7 bases between them. Germline V gene lookup returns CDR1 SGHDN and CDR2 FVKESK. The CDR3 sequence is 11 residues long. The CDR3 region is CASSLGGEQFF. The CDR3 DNA reads TGTGCCAGCAGCCTGGGGGGTGAGCAGTTCTTC.

CDR3 sequence: CASSLVGDPYNEQFF. The CDR3 DNA reads TGCGCCAGCAGCTTGGTCGGGGATCCCTACAATGAGCAGTTCTTC. The chain links TRBV5-1 to TRBJ2-1; D possibly corresponds to TRBD2 (5 bases). This CDR3 is 15 amino acids long. The V gene lost 0 bases and the J gene lost 2 bases, with 9 bases spanning the gap. Germline V CDR1 and CDR2: SGHRS, YFSETQ.

The genes are TRBV29-1 and TRBJ1-1, with D possibly matching TRBD1 (6 bases). The germline V and J ends were trimmed by 6 bases and 2 bases, with 13 bases remaining between them. The germline gives CDR1 SQVTM, CDR2 ANQGSEA. The CDR3 is 13 amino acids. The DNA of the CDR3 is TGCAGCGTACAGGGACTTCTAAACACTGAAGCTTTCTTT. It specifies CSVQGLLNTEAFF.

The chain has TRBV27 and TRBJ1-4, with TRBD1 matching over 7 bases. The CDR3 spans 15 residues. CDR1 is MNHEY and CDR2 is SMNVEV in the germline V gene (reference sequence). The trim removed 6 bases at V and 2 bases at J, leaving 6 bases unmatched. The CDR3: CASSSRDSTNEKLFF. The CDR3 DNA reads as TGTGCCAGCAGCTCTCGGGACAGCACTAATGAAAAACTGTTTTTT.

The V call is TRBV5-1, the J call TRBJ1-6; no clear D gene. The CDR3 extends over 15 amino acids. Trimming cost V 0 bases and J 14 bases, with 18 bases left between them. Per germline, CDR1 SGHRS and CDR2 YFSETQ. The DNA of the CDR3 is TGCGCCAGCAGCTTGGTGTCAACGACTGGGAGGGCCCTCCACTTT. Amino acid sequence: CASSLVSTTGRALHF.

The chain carries TRBV5-8 and TRBJ2-5; D unresolved. This CDR3 is built from 13 residues. Trimming took 2 bases from V and 1 from J, leaving 6 bases between them. CDR1 and CDR2 (germline): SGHTS, YDEGEE. The CDR3 bases are TGTGCCAGCAGCTTCGGTAGCCAAGAGACCCAGTACTTC. It codes for CASSFGSQETQYF. The full variable domain, with the rest looked up from reference TRBV5-8 and TRBJ2-5, is EAGVTQSPTHLIKTRGQQATLRCSPISGHTSVYWYQQALGLGLQFLLWYDEGEERNRGNFPPRFSGRQFPNYSSELNVNALELEDSALYLCASSFGSQETQYFGPGTRLLVL.

The chain combines TRBV10-2 with TRBJ2-7; no firm D call. The CDR3 is 14 amino acids. Trimming stripped 2 bases from V and 0 bases from J, with 8 bases between. Germline V gene data show CDR1 as WSHSY and CDR2 as SAAADI. The CDR3 nucleotides are TGCGCCAGCAGTGAGCCGAGACTCTCCTACGAGCAGTACTTC. This codes for CASSEPRLSYEQYF.

The chain carries TRBV19 and TRBJ2-1, with 12 positions matching TRBD2. The CDR3 has 15 amino acids. Germline CDR1 reads LNHDA; CDR2 reads SQIVND (reference sequence). The trim removed 3 bases at V and 8 bases at J, leaving 5 bases unmatched. CDR3 nucleotide sequence: TGTGCCAGTAGTATCTGGGCTAGCGGGAGGGATGAGCAGTTCTTC. Its protein product is CASSIWASGRDEQFF.

The chain uses TRBV19 and TRBJ1-1; possibly TRBD1 for D (5 bases). The V gene's germline CDR1 is LNHDA and CDR2 SQIVND (reference sequence). V was cut by 5 bases and J by 0 bases, with 13 bases left in between. This CDR3 spans 15 amino acids. CDR3 protein: CASSPWGGMNTEAFF. The CDR3 region has the DNA TGTGCCAGTAGTCCCTGGGGGGGGATGAACACTGAAGCTTTCTTT.

The rearrangement uses TRBV11-2 and TRBJ1-2; weak D call: TRBD1 (5 bases). Per the germline V gene, CDR1 is SGHAT and CDR2 is FQNNGV. This CDR3 region has 16 residues. V lost 5 bases and J 1 base, leaving 17 bases between the germline ends. The CDR3 nucleotides are TGTGCCAGCAGCCCGATTTTGGGGACGGGTAACTATGGCTACACCTTC. Protein product: CASSPILGTGNYGYTF.

The chain uses TRBV7-8 and TRBJ1-5, with D maybe TRBD1 (5 bases). CDR1 SGHVS and CDR2 FQNEAQ come from the germline V gene. The V end lost 1 base, the J end lost 14 bases, and 24 bases lay between the germline ends. This CDR3 is 16 amino acids long. CDR3 nucleotide sequence: TGTGCCAGCAGCTTAGTGCGGTCCAGAACAGGTGCCCTAAAGCATTTT. It yields the protein CASSLVRSRTGALKHF.

The chain carries TRBV9 and TRBJ2-1; D is undetermined. Germline V CDR1 and CDR2: SGDLS, YYNGEE. Trimming removed 1 base at V and 6 bases at J, with 8 bases between. CDR3 length: 13 residues. This chain's CDR3 is CASSVMSRNEQFF. The CDR3 nucleotides read TGTGCCAGCAGCGTAATGTCTCGCAATGAGCAGTTCTTC.

The chain employs TRBV6-5 and TRBJ1-4; D call uncertain. The ends were cut back, 0 bases at V and 5 bases at J, with 10 bases in the middle. Germline V gene data show CDR1 as MNHEY and CDR2 as SVGAGI. This CDR3 is 15 amino acids long. CDR3 residues: CASSYSTPANEKLFF. In nucleotides, the CDR3 is TGTGCCAGCAGTTACTCGACCCCGGCAAATGAAAAACTGTTTTTT.

J is TRBJ1-1 and V is TRBV4-1; D is unclear. V was pared by 0 bases and J by 1 base, with 12 bases between. The germline CDR1 and CDR2 sequences are MGHRA and YSYEKL. The CDR3 covers 16 residues. CDR3 region: CASSQEPGRTNTEAFF. CDR3 sequence (DNA): TGCGCCAGCAGCCAAGAACCTGGACGGACGAACACTGAAGCTTTCTTT.

The J gene is TRBJ2-2, the V gene TRBV6-4, with TRBD1 matching over 10 bases. The CDR3 length is 13 residues. Unmatched junction bases numbered 2, after V lost 6 bases and J lost 7 bases. Germline CDR1 MRHNA, CDR2 SNTAGT. The CDR3 reads CASRGQGDGELFF. CDR3 in DNA: TGTGCCAGCAGAGGACAGGGGGACGGGGAGCTGTTTTTT.

The CDR3 reads CASRSEGSYNSPLHF. The CDR3 nucleotides are TGTGCCAGCCGTTCCGAGGGCTCCTATAATTCACCCCTCCACTTT. The rearrangement uses TRBV2 and TRBJ1-6, with D unclear. The V gene lost 8 bases and the J gene lost 0 bases, with 11 bases spanning the gap. The CDR3 runs 15 residues. Per germline, CDR1 SNHLY and CDR2 FYNNEI.

The V and J genes are TRBV6-5 and TRBJ1-5; 7 nucleotides align to TRBD1. The V segment lost 8 bases and the J segment 5 bases; nucleotides outside the gene matches: 6. Germline V gives CDR1 MNHEY, CDR2 SVGAGI. The CDR3 runs 13 residues. CDR3 sequence: CASVTGTDQPQHF. The DNA of the CDR3 is TGTGCCAGCGTGACAGGGACGGATCAGCCCCAGCATTTT.

The chain employs TRBV5-4 and TRBJ1-6, with TRBD1 identical over 10 bases. The ends lost 1 base at V and 5 bases at J; junction bases unmatched: 12. CDR3 length equals 19 residues. Looked up from germline, CDR1 is SGHNT and CDR2 is YYREEE (reference sequence). CDR3 sequence (DNA): TGTGCCAGCAGCTTGTCCGGACAGGGGGAAAGAGCTAATAATTCACCCCTCCACTTT. Residues: CASSLSGQGERANNSPLHF.

J is TRBJ1-2 and V is TRBV3-1 (or the pseudogene TRBV3-2); 9 bases fit TRBD1. Germline assignment: CDR1 LGHDT and CDR2 YNNKEL (reference sequence). After removal of 3 bases from V and 3 bases from J, the junction contained 5 bases not matched to a gene. This CDR3 contains 15 residues. CDR3 DNA: TGTGCCAGCAGCCAGGCCGGGACAGGGCACTATGGCTACACCTTC. As protein: CASSQAGTGHYGYTF.

V is TRBV5-1 and J is TRBJ2-7; 9 bases align to TRBD1. V lost 4 bases, J lost 5 bases, and 7 bases stayed unmatched. This CDR3 comprises 14 residues. CDR1 and CDR2 from the germline V gene are SGHRS and YFSETQ. The CDR3 spells CASSPGTGSNEQYF. Here the CDR3 DNA reads TGCGCCAGCAGCCCCGGGACAGGGAGCAACGAGCAGTACTTC. The full variable domain, in which reference TRBV5-1 and TRBJ2-7 provide the parts outside the CDR3, is KAGVTQTPRYLIKTRGQQVTLSCSPISGHRSVSWYQQTPGQGLQFLFEYFSETQRNKGNFPGRFSGRQFSNSRSEMNVSTLELGDSALYLCASSPGTGSNEQYFGPGTRLTVT.

The gene calls are TRBV15 and TRBJ1-2; TRBD1 might be the D (6 bases). CDR3 length: 16 residues. The germline CDR1 and CDR2 sequences are LNHNV and YYDKDF (reference sequence). Trimming cost V 1 base and J 6 bases, with 18 bases left between them. CDR3 coding DNA: TGTGCCACCAGCAGAGGATTGACAGGAGGATTAGATGGCTACACCTTC. It codes for CATSRGLTGGLDGYTF.

The genes are TRBV7-6 and TRBJ2-7; maybe TRBD1 (6 bases). V lost 5 bases and J lost 2, with 16 bases in between. The CDR3 length is 15 residues. Germline CDR1 is SGHVS and CDR2 is FNYEAQ. The CDR3 DNA is TGTGCCAGCAGCCGCAGCCAGGGGACAACCTACGAGCAGTACTTC. It codes for CASSRSQGTTYEQYF.

The chain recombines TRBV24-1 with TRBJ2-1; 9 nucleotides match TRBD2. CDR1 is KGHDR and CDR2 is SFDVKD in the germline V gene. This CDR3 comprises 17 residues. After removal of 2 bases from V and 7 bases from J, the junction contained 11 bases not matched to a gene. DNA of the CDR3: TGTGCCACCAGTGATTCCTTAGCGGGGGTCTCAAGGAATGAGCAGTTCTTC. Translation: CATSDSLAGVSRNEQFF.